Following are 22 T cell receptor beta chains from one sample sequenced in a study of blood T cell repertoires in COVID-19. Some clones are missing from TCRdb's copy, which holds only in-frame ones; the method was immunoSEQ multiplex PCR. The top ten clones hold 15% to 20% of a sample with over 80,000 clones, less than 85% of them seen once. The sequenced material came from peripheral blood. Receptor source: an elderly woman with active or convalescent COVID-19.

The CDR3 bases are TGTGCCAGCAGTGCGACTAGCGGGAGGGCCAGCGGGGAGCTGTTTTTT. This translates into CASSATSGRASGELFF. The J gene is TRBJ2-2, the V gene TRBV6-2 or TRBV6-3; 14 bases line up with TRBD2. Germline V lookup: CDR1 MNHEY, CDR2 SVGEGT. There are 16 residues in the CDR3. V trimming: 5 bases; J trimming: 7 bases; junction bases outside the gene matches: 6.

This clone was recorded a few times. The gene calls are TRBV4-2 and TRBJ1-1; 7 bases fit TRBD1. The CDR3 consists of 14 residues. Germline V gene sequence: CDR1 LGHNA, CDR2 YNFKEQ. V shed 1 base, J shed 7 bases, and the junction held 6 bases outside the gene matches. Here the CDR3 reads CASSQADRELEAFF. CDR3 DNA sequence: TGTGCCAGCAGCCAAGCAGACAGGGAACTTGAAGCTTTCTTT.

The CDR3 nucleotides read TGTGCCAGCAGTTTACTCTCGTTAGATTCCAATGAGCAGTTCTTC. Its protein product is CASSLLSLDSNEQFF. The chain links TRBV27 to TRBJ2-1, with D unresolved. This CDR3 is built from 15 residues. CDR1 MNHEY and CDR2 SMNVEV come from the germline V gene (reference sequence). The V end lost 2 bases, the J end lost 6 bases, and 14 bases lay between the germline ends.

A few counts support this clone. J is TRBJ2-3 and V is TRBV6-5; D uncertain. CDR1 is MNHEY and CDR2 is SVGAGI in the germline V gene. The V and J ends lost 4 bases and 2 bases respectively, with 13 bases between them. The CDR3 contains 15 residues. The CDR3 loop is CASSLSFGSTDTQYF. The CDR3, as DNA: TGTGCCAGCAGTTTAAGTTTTGGCTCCACAGATACGCAGTATTTT.

The chain joins TRBV6-5 to TRBJ2-5, with D unclear. Germline CDR1 MNHEY, CDR2 SVGAGI. This CDR3 contains 13 residues. Trimming cost V 4 bases and J 1 base, with 7 bases left between them. CDR3 residues: CASSSYSQETQYF. CDR3 DNA: TGTGCCAGCAGTTCTTACTCCCAAGAGACCCAGTACTTC.

V is TRBV7-2 and J is TRBJ2-1, with 14 positions matching TRBD2. V gave up 2 bases and J gave up 7 bases; unmatched junction bases: 4. The length of the CDR3 is 16 residues. In germline, CDR1 is SGHTA, CDR2 FQGNSA. The DNA of the CDR3 is TGTGCCAGCAGCTTATTGGGGACTAGCGGGAGAAATGAGCAGTTCTTC. Its protein is CASSLLGTSGRNEQFF.

This chain uses TRBV7-8 with TRBJ1-4; 8 bases line up with TRBD1. This CDR3 is built from 14 residues. With V trimmed by 5 bases and J by 4 bases, 3 bases remained unmatched. Per germline, CDR1 SGHVS and CDR2 FQNEAQ. CDR3 region: CASSHGQGNEKLFF. CDR3 DNA sequence: TGTGCCAGCAGCCACGGACAGGGTAATGAAAAACTGTTTTTT.

Points on this clone: One end of the junction is discordant with germline, which a read error may explain. The J gene is TRBJ2-1, the V gene TRBV5-1, with TRBD2 matching 8 bases. The CDR3 has 13 residues. Germline-derived CDR1 and CDR2 are SGHRS and YFSETQ. CDR3 region: CASSTGLGNEQFF. The DNA of the CDR3 is TGTGCCAGCAGCACGGGACTAGGGAATGAGCAGTTCTTC.

The V gene is TRBV29-1, the J gene TRBJ2-7, with D tentatively TRBD2 (5 bases). Germline CDR1 reads SQVTM; CDR2 reads ANQGSEA. V was trimmed by 4 bases and J by 4 bases, leaving 8 bases between them. The CDR3 sequence is 11 residues long. The CDR3 DNA reads as TGCAGCGTTGGTACGGGGTACGAGCAGTACTTC. It codes for CSVGTGYEQYF.

The chain employs TRBV29-1 and TRBJ2-2; a possible D gene is TRBD2 (7 bases). With 7 bases removed from V and 2 bases from J, the gap between germline ends came to 11 bases. CDR1 is SQVTM and CDR2 is ANQGSEA in the germline V gene. This CDR3 contains 13 residues. The CDR3 reads CSAGGHNTGELFF. The DNA for the CDR3 is TGCAGCGCCGGGGGGCATAACACCGGGGAGCTGTTTTTT.

The rearrangement links TRBV20-1 to TRBJ1-3; the D gene is possibly TRBD1 (6 bases). The germline V and J ends were trimmed by 6 bases and 3 bases, with 15 bases remaining between them. The CDR3 loop spans 14 amino acids. The V gene's germline CDR1 is DFQATT and CDR2 SNEGSKA (reference sequence). The CDR3 DNA reads as TGCAGTGCGAGTGAGGGGGGGGGTGGAAACACCATATATTTT. Protein product: CSASEGGGGNTIYF.

This chain links TRBV7-3 with TRBJ2-3; D possibly corresponds to TRBD2 (7 bases). Trimming removed 4 bases at V and 5 bases at J, with 13 bases between. Germline assignment: CDR1 SGHTA and CDR2 FQGTGA. The CDR3 has 14 residues. For the CDR3, the DNA is TGTGCCAGCAGCTCGTCTAGGGGGGGAGATACGCAGTATTTT. Its protein is CASSSSRGGDTQYF.

This rearrangement joins TRBV7-2 to TRBJ1-2; 8 bases align to TRBD1. Trimming cost V 3 bases and J 8 bases; bases outside gene matches: 8. From germline, CDR1 is SGHTA and CDR2 FQGNSA. This CDR3 is 14 amino acids long. Written as DNA, the CDR3 is TGTGCCAGCAGCTTGAGTCAGGGGGCGACCGGCTACACCTTC. Translating it yields CASSLSQGATGYTF.

The J gene is TRBJ1-6, the V gene TRBV6-6; 8 bases align to TRBD1. The CDR3 has 16 residues. The J segment lost 0 bases and the V segment lost 5 bases, leaving 3 bases of the junction unmatched. The germline V gene encodes CDR1 MNHNY and CDR2 SVGAGI (reference sequence). This CDR3 reads CASSPTGGSYNSPLHF. Written as DNA, the CDR3 is TGTGCCAGCAGTCCCACAGGGGGCTCCTATAATTCACCCCTCCACTTT.

In this sample, this clone turned up once. The chain recombines TRBV10-1 with TRBJ2-1; D possibly corresponds to TRBD2 (5 bases). The CDR3 loop spans 12 amino acids. Trimming took 8 bases from V and 9 from J, leaving 14 bases between them. Germline assignment: CDR1 WNHNN and CDR2 SYGVQD (reference sequence). The CDR3 here is CASGGSNGEQFF. CDR3 nucleotides: TGCGCCAGCGGTGGGAGTAATGGTGAGCAGTTCTTC.

The chain uses TRBV27 and TRBJ2-7; 10 nucleotides agree with TRBD1. Trimming cost V 3 bases and J 3 bases; bases outside gene matches: 5. CDR1 and CDR2 from the germline V gene are MNHEY and SMNVEV (reference sequence). This CDR3 is 15 amino acids long. DNA of the CDR3: TGTGCCAGCAGTTTGGGGGGACAGGGGAACTACGAGCAGTACTTC. Protein product: CASSLGGQGNYEQYF.

This chain joins TRBV11-2 and TRBJ2-1; 12 bases agree with TRBD2. The trim removed 5 bases at V and 5 bases at J, leaving 4 bases unmatched. There are 15 residues in the CDR3. Germline CDR1 is SGHAT and CDR2 is FQNNGV. In DNA, the CDR3 is TGTGCCAGCAGCATACGACTAGCGGGAGACAATGAGCAGTTCTTC. Amino acids: CASSIRLAGDNEQFF.

CDR3 DNA sequence: TGTGCCAGCAGCTTTGGGCTAGCGGGAGATAGCAGTTTCTTC. Protein sequence: CASSFGLAGDSSFF. This sequence joins TRBV5-4 and TRBJ2-1; 10 bases are a match to TRBD2. V shed 2 bases, J shed 16 bases, and the junction held 12 bases outside the gene matches. Germline V gene sequence: CDR1 SGHNT, CDR2 YYREEE (reference sequence). CDR3 length: 14 residues.

This chain joins TRBV4-2 and TRBJ1-6; D unresolved. V lost 0 bases and J 7 bases, leaving 16 bases between the germline ends. Germline V gene lookup returns CDR1 LGHNA and CDR2 YNFKEQ. This CDR3 has 17 residues. In nucleotides, the CDR3 is TGTGCCAGCAGCCAAGAGATCTCAGCGATTACCAATTCACCCCTCCACTTT. It is translated as CASSQEISAITNSPLHF.

The chain recombines TRBV7-9 with TRBJ2-1, with 8 nucleotides matching TRBD2. The germline gives CDR1 SEHNR, CDR2 FQNEAQ (reference sequence). Losses at the gene ends were 1 base for V and 4 bases for J; bases not matched to a gene: 3. CDR3 length equals 15 residues. DNA for the CDR3: TGTGCCAGCAGCTTAGTTTCGGGAGGGTACAATGAGCAGTTCTTC. Translated: CASSLVSGGYNEQFF.

V usage is TRBV7-2 and J usage is TRBJ1-4, with 9 bases aligning to TRBD1. The germline V gene encodes CDR1 SGHTA and CDR2 FQGNSA. V lost 5 bases and J lost 5; bases outside the gene matches: 6. The CDR3 runs to 15 residues. Here the CDR3 DNA reads TGTGCCAGCAGCAGACCGGGACAGGGAAATGAAAAACTGTTTTTT. Protein: CASSRPGQGNEKLFF.

The chain joins TRBV5-1 to TRBJ2-5, with TRBD2 as a possible D gene (6 bases). The V end was cut by 1 base, the J end by 3 bases, with 16 bases between. Germline CDR1 SGHRS, CDR2 YFSETQ. The CDR3 spans 16 residues. CDR3 nucleotide sequence: TGCGCCAGCAGCTTGCTGGCGGGGCCGGGGAAAGAGACCCAGTACTTC. Protein product: CASSLLAGPGKETQYF. The full variable domain, in which reference TRBV5-1 and TRBJ2-5 provide the parts outside the CDR3, is KAGVTQTPRYLIKTRGQQVTLSCSPISGHRSVSWYQQTPGQGLQFLFEYFSETQRNKGNFPGRFSGRQFSNSRSEMNVSTLELGDSALYLCASSLLAGPGKETQYFGPGTRLLVL.